The 11 T cell receptor beta chains reported below all come from one sample, sequenced in a study of breast tumors, draining lymph nodes, adjacent tissues. Using its own MiXCR run on the multiplex PCR reads, TCRdb lists one record per CDR3 protein. The sample includes around 250,000 distinct CDR3 sequences, under 40% seen only once; the top ten take approximately 3.6%. The lymph nodes were axillary draining lymph nodes from breast cancer patients. Sequencing used axillary lymph node tissue. The receptors come from a female donor with breast cancer. Some clones in this sample may be carry-over from other donors' samples.

In regard to this clonotype: Possible read error: a much larger clone is one base away. This rearrangement joins TRBV20-1 to TRBJ2-1; 7 bases are shared with TRBD2. In germline, CDR1 is DFQATT, CDR2 SNEGSKA (reference sequence). The CDR3 sequence is 17 residues long. V was clipped by 0 bases and J by 0 bases; unmatched bases: 8. This CDR3 reads CSARDRRAGTSYNEQFF. The CDR3 DNA reads as TGCAGTGCTAGAGATAGGCGAGCGGGGACCTCCTACAATGAGCAGTTCTTC.

The chain has TRBV7-2 and TRBJ2-2, with D possibly TRBD2 on 7 matching bases. The CDR3 contains 16 residues. CDR1 is SGHTA and CDR2 is FQGNSA in the germline V gene. Deletions cut 5 bases from V and 5 bases from J, with 18 bases between. The CDR3 region is CASSLYGGRGTGELFF. The CDR3 coding sequence is TGTGCCAGCAGCCTCTACGGGGGGCGCGGGACCGGGGAGCTGTTTTTT.

This clonotype was recorded once. The V call is TRBV19, the J call TRBJ2-3; 7 nucleotides align to TRBD1. The CDR3 sequence is 18 residues long. Trimming cost V 4 bases and J 9 bases; bases outside gene matches: 22. CDR1 LNHDA and CDR2 SQIVND come from the germline V gene (reference sequence). The CDR3 sequence: CASSSSTGNIPLVGTQYF. Here the CDR3 DNA reads TGTGCCAGTAGTAGCTCGACAGGGAATATACCGTTAGTTGGAACGCAGTATTTT. The whole variable domain, filled in from reference TRBV19 and TRBJ2-3, reads DGGITQSPKYLFRKEGQNVTLSCEQNLNHDAMYWYRQDPGQGLRLIYYSQIVNDFQKGDIAEGYSVSREKKESFPLTVTSAQKNPTAFYLCASSSSTGNIPLVGTQYFGPGTRLTVL.

This clonotype has ten or more counts. J is TRBJ1-5 and V is TRBV4-1; D gene ambiguous. The CDR3 has 17 amino acids. The germline V and J ends were trimmed by 0 bases and 5 bases, with 17 bases remaining between them. Looked up from germline, CDR1 is MGHRA and CDR2 is YSYEKL. This CDR3 is CASSQDGVSLSYQPQHF. CDR3 DNA sequence: TGCGCCAGCAGCCAAGATGGTGTCAGTCTTTCTTATCAGCCCCAGCATTTT.

The chain links TRBV7-2 to TRBJ1-3; D not resolved. The CDR3 loop spans 15 amino acids. Germline CDR1 reads SGHTA; CDR2 reads FQGNSA. The V and J ends lost 1 base and 0 bases respectively, with 7 bases between them. CDR3 nucleotides: TGTGCCAGCAGCTTAGTCTACACCTCTGGAAACACCATATATTTT. It is translated as CASSLVYTSGNTIYF. Full variable domain (remainder filled in from reference TRBV7-2 and TRBJ1-3): GAGVSQSPSNKVTEKGKDVELRCDPISGHTALYWYRQSLGQGLEFLIYFQGNSAPDKSGLPSDRFSAERTGGSVSTLTIQRTQQEDSAVYLCASSLVYTSGNTIYFGEGSWLTVV.

The rearrangement uses TRBV20-1 and TRBJ2-5, with D hard to call. CDR3 length: 12 residues. Trimming removed 6 bases at V and 2 bases at J, with 10 bases between. CDR1 and CDR2 from the germline V gene are DFQATT and SNEGSKA (reference sequence). For the CDR3, the DNA is TGCAGTGCCACAGACGGGCAAGAGACCCAGTACTTC. Translating it yields CSATDGQETQYF.

This clonotype was observed many times. This chain joins TRBV7-9 and TRBJ1-3; D may be TRBD1 (6 bases). The germline gives CDR1 SEHNR, CDR2 FQNEAQ (reference sequence). The CDR3 runs to 20 residues. V shed 2 bases and J shed 0 bases, with 23 bases lying between them. This CDR3 reads CASSLQWSPGQLFSGNTIYF. The CDR3 bases are TGTGCCAGCAGCTTACAGTGGTCGCCGGGACAACTTTTCTCTGGAAACACCATATATTTT.

This chain uses TRBV2 with TRBJ2-5; 8 nucleotides align to TRBD2. The CDR3 totals 15 residues. The V gene end was trimmed by 8 bases and the J gene end by 5 bases; junction bases not matched to a gene: 13. Germline CDR1 is SNHLY and CDR2 is FYNNEI. This chain's CDR3 is CASCTLAVTGETQYF. In nucleotides, the CDR3 is TGTGCCAGCTGCACACTAGCGGTTACCGGGGAGACCCAGTACTTC. Combining the CDR3 with reference TRBV2 and TRBJ2-5 gives the whole variable domain EPEVTQTPSHQVTQMGQEVILRCVPISNHLYFYWYRQILGQKVEFLVSFYNNEISEKSEIFDDQFSVERPDGSNFTLKIRSTKLEDSAMYFCASCTLAVTGETQYFGPGTRLLVL.

The chain joins TRBV4-2 to TRBJ2-5; 10 positions match TRBD2. This CDR3 is built from 18 residues. Germline CDR1 LGHNA, CDR2 YNFKEQ. After removal of 2 bases from V and 1 base from J, the junction contained 10 bases not matched to a gene. CDR3 loop: CASSQRRGTSVGQETQYF. CDR3 nucleotides: TGTGCCAGCAGCCAACGAAGGGGGACTAGCGTGGGCCAAGAGACCCAGTACTTC.

The table lists this clonotype with many counts. The CDR3 sequence is CASRSSVLHNEQFF. In DNA form, the CDR3 reads TGTGCCAGCAGATCTAGCGTACTCCACAATGAGCAGTTCTTC. This rearrangement joins TRBV7-8 to TRBJ2-1, with TRBD2 as a possible D gene (6 bases). CDR1 is SGHVS, CDR2 FQNEAQ, per germline. The CDR3 consists of 14 residues. The V gene lost 6 bases and the J gene lost 5 bases, with 14 bases spanning the gap.

Regarding this clonotype: A junction end diverges from the germline sequence, so it may reflect a read error. The gene calls are TRBV12-3 or TRBV12-4 and TRBJ2-3; D remains ambiguous. The CDR3 consists of 13 residues. CDR3 protein: CASNLARTDTQYF. In nucleotides, the CDR3 is TGTGCTAGCAATTTAGCCCGCACAGATACGCAGTATTTT.